The T cell receptor beta chain described here comes from a study of CD8+CD57+ T cells in acquired aplastic anemia. Study background: The sorted CD4+ and CD8+ cells yielded an average approximately 3.2 ug of DNA. Study-wide findings and caveats: Patients had roughly 31 CD8+ CDR3 sequences in common with controls (the shared set).

Genomic DNA, serving as template, underwent TCR beta VDJ and CDR3 profiling. TCRdb independently ran MiXCR on the reads; one entry per CDR3 protein. Counted here are 150,000 to 170,000 distinct CDR3 sequences, about 50% occurring once; the ten biggest clones make up about 12%. Regarding this clonotype: Antigen: not known.

CD8+CD57+ cell expansion, shown by flow cytometry, had occurred in the patients selected for sequencing. Severe acquired aplastic anemia was diagnosed in all patients. J was trimmed by 6 bases and V by 6 bases; bases with no gene match: 10. The CDR3 sequence is 14 residues long. Germline V lookup: CDR1 LNHDA, CDR2 SQIVND (reference sequence). The sample was sorted CD4+, CD8+, or CD8+CD57+ T cells (not recorded which) from PBMCs. This sequence joins TRBV19 and TRBJ2-7; TRBD1 matches at 8 bases. The receptor was derived from a human donor with aplastic anemia. The CDR3 reads CASSWKDRVSEQYF. CDR3 in DNA: TGTGCCAGTAGCTGGAAGGACAGGGTGAGCGAGCAGTACTTC. Complete variable domain (other parts from reference TRBV19 and TRBJ2-7): DGGITQSPKYLFRKEGQNVTLSCEQNLNHDAMYWYRQDPGQGLRLIYYSQIVNDFQKGDIAEGYSVSREKKESFPLTVTSAQKNPTAFYLCASSWKDRVSEQYFGPGTRLTVT.